A single T cell receptor beta chain is shown here with its context. The data were obtained in a study of T cell changes during pregnancy in multiple sclerosis. V lost 3 bases to trimming and J lost 1 base; unmatched junction nucleotides: 3. CDR1 and CDR2 (germline): SNHLY, FYNNEI. The CDR3 is 15 residues long. Only in-frame clones appear in the TCRdb table, and some are missing; sequencing was by immunoSEQ multiplex PCR. This repertoire shows some 80,000 clones, 94% found once; its top ten account for about 0.14%. The chain couples TRBV2 to TRBJ2-3; 8 nucleotides match TRBD1. This specimen consisted of CD4+ T cells from peripheral blood mononuclear cells, obtained after pregnancy. The TCR sequence derives from a female donor with multiple sclerosis, enrolled in a pregnancy study. CDR3 protein: CASSDQGAGTDTQYF. The CDR3 region has the DNA TGTGCCAGCAGTGATCAGGGGGCAGGCACAGATACGCAGTATTTT.